The 19 T cell receptor beta chains presented below share a single source sample, sequenced in a study of cytomegalovirus exposure and HLA in healthy donors. Here immunoSEQ multiplex PCR was the method, and the copy in TCRdb shows in-frame clones only, minus some. Among 150,000 to 200,000 clones, more than 75% were seen once, and the ten largest hold under 3.5%. The source material was PBMCs. Source of these receptors: a man aged 18 to 30 in good health and CMV-seropositive.

J is TRBJ1-4 and V is TRBV4-3; tentative D call: TRBD1 (6 bases). CDR1 and CDR2 from the germline V gene are LGHNA and YSLEER. Between the trimmed V and J ends, which lost 0 bases and 7 bases, there was a span of 12 bases. CDR3 length equals 15 residues. The CDR3 nucleotides are TGCGCCAGCAGCCAAGATTGGGGGACACCTGAAAAACTGTTTTTT. Protein sequence: CASSQDWGTPEKLFF.

This clone was detected only once. J is TRBJ2-1 and V is TRBV7-9; 7 positions agree with TRBD2. The CDR3 spans 15 residues. Looked up from germline, CDR1 is SEHNR and CDR2 is FQNEAQ (reference sequence). The J segment lost 7 bases and the V segment lost 5 bases, leaving 11 bases of the junction unmatched. CDR3 DNA sequence: TGTGCCAGCAGCCCCTCTAGCGGCAGGGTAAATGAGCAGTTCTTC. Encoded protein: CASSPSSGRVNEQFF.

The chain uses TRBV5-1 and TRBJ2-5; tentative D call: TRBD2 (6 bases). The germline gives CDR1 SGHRS, CDR2 YFSETQ. The CDR3 runs to 14 residues. Trimming stripped 3 bases from V and 1 base from J, with 10 bases between. The CDR3 reads CASSSAGSQETQYF. CDR3 coding DNA: TGCGCCAGCAGCTCCGCGGGGAGCCAAGAGACCCAGTACTTC.

This clone has only a few counts. The sample holds other DNA sequences that translate to the same CDR3. The J gene is TRBJ1-1, the V gene TRBV13, with 8 positions matching TRBD1. This CDR3 is 14 amino acids long. The germline V gene encodes CDR1 PRHDT and CDR2 FYEKMQ (reference sequence). With V trimmed by 3 bases and J by 1 base, 1 base remained unmatched. CDR3 bases: TGTGCCAGCAGCTTCGGGACAGGGAACACTGAAGCTTTCTTT. Amino acids: CASSFGTGNTEAFF. Together with reference TRBV13 and TRBJ1-1, the CDR3 gives the full variable domain: AAGVIQSPRHLIKEKRETATLKCYPIPRHDTVYWYQQGPGQDPQFLISFYEKMQSDKGSIPDRFSAQQFSDYHSELNMSSLELGDSALYFCASSFGTGNTEAFFGQGTRLTVV.

The chain has TRBV5-6 and TRBJ2-7; 9 bases are shared with TRBD1. Trimming at V came to 2 bases and at J to 5 bases, leaving 5 bases not matched to a gene. Germline-derived CDR1 and CDR2 are SGHDT and YYEEEE. This CDR3 is 14 amino acids long. This chain's CDR3 is CASSFGTGSDEQYF. In DNA, the CDR3 is TGTGCCAGCAGCTTTGGGACAGGGAGTGACGAGCAGTACTTC.

This clone came up a few times. The chain joins TRBV7-6 to TRBJ1-1; 7 bases map to TRBD1. CDR3 length equals 15 residues. Germline CDR1 is SGHVS and CDR2 is FNYEAQ. The V segment lost 6 bases and the J segment 2 bases; nucleotides outside the gene matches: 9. CDR3 amino acids: CASSSQTGLNTEAFF. In DNA, the CDR3 is TGTGCCAGCAGTTCCCAGACAGGGTTAAACACTGAAGCTTTCTTT. The full variable domain, completed using reference TRBV7-6 and TRBJ1-1, is GAGVSQSPRYKVTKRGQDVALRCDPISGHVSLYWYRQALGQGPEFLTYFNYEAQQDKSGLPNDRFSAERPEGSISTLTIQRTEQRDSAMYRCASSSQTGLNTEAFFGQGTRLTVV.

The chain is built from TRBV7-9 and TRBJ2-5, with 7 bases fitting TRBD2. CDR3 length equals 15 residues. Germline CDR1 reads SEHNR; CDR2 reads FQNEAQ (reference sequence). Germline trimming cut 5 bases from V and 5 bases from J; bases unmatched to any gene: 11. The CDR3 region is CASSSSGGGVETQYF. The CDR3 DNA sequence: TGTGCCAGCAGCAGCTCCGGTGGGGGGGTGGAGACCCAGTACTTC. Looking up the rest from reference TRBV7-9 and TRBJ2-5 gives the full variable domain: DTGVSQNPRHKITKRGQNVTFRCDPISEHNRLYWYRQTLGQGPEFLTYFQNEAQLEKSRLLSDRFSAERPKGSFSTLEIQRTEQGDSAMYLCASSSSGGGVETQYFGPGTRLLVL.

This clone was detected a few times. This chain links TRBV7-9 with TRBJ1-2, with a weak D call TRBD1 (5 bases). Trimming removed 3 bases at V and 6 bases at J, with 11 bases between. The CDR3 has 13 amino acids. CDR1 and CDR2 (germline): SEHNR, FQNEAQ (reference sequence). The DNA of the CDR3 is TGTGCCAGCAGCTTCGGGGAGGGGCATGGCTACACCTTC. Protein: CASSFGEGHGYTF.

Turning to this clone: The junction departs from germline at one end; a sequencing error may be responsible. The rearrangement uses TRBV20-1 and TRBJ1-3, with 9 positions matching TRBD1. Germline-derived CDR1 and CDR2 are DFQATT and SNEGSKA (reference sequence). The CDR3 is made up of 11 amino acids. CDR3: CSARKQGAVNF. CDR3 DNA sequence: TGCAGTGCGAGGAAACAGGGGGCGGTAAATTTT.

This clone was seen a single time. J is TRBJ2-3 and V is TRBV29-1; no clear D gene. Germline lookup yields CDR1 SQVTM and CDR2 ANQGSEA. Trimming left V 3 bases short and J 4 bases short, with 8 bases between. The CDR3 is 12 residues long. DNA for the CDR3: TGCAGCGTTGACTTTAGCTCAGATACGCAGTATTTT. Translated: CSVDFSSDTQYF.

The chain couples TRBV4-3 to TRBJ2-5; 10 nucleotides line up with TRBD1. CDR1 is LGHNA, CDR2 YSLEER, per germline. V was clipped by 4 bases and J by 4 bases; unmatched bases: 6. There are 15 residues in the CDR3. CDR3 sequence: CASSLRTGGSETQYF. The CDR3 region has the DNA TGCGCCAGCAGCCTCCGGACAGGGGGGTCAGAGACCCAGTACTTC.

This clone has a handful of counts. The chain recombines TRBV14 with TRBJ1-2, with D maybe TRBD1 (5 bases). There are 14 residues in the CDR3. Germline loops: CDR1 SGHDN, CDR2 FVKESK. V lost 2 bases, J lost 7 bases, and 14 bases lay in between. The CDR3 sequence: CASSQTQVERGYTF. CDR3 sequence (DNA): TGTGCCAGCAGCCAAACACAGGTGGAGCGTGGCTACACCTTC.

This sequence joins TRBV18 and TRBJ2-3, with D possibly being TRBD2 (5 bases). Germline CDR1 is KGHSH and CDR2 is LQKENI. V dropped 2 bases and J dropped 6 bases, with 12 bases sitting between them. The CDR3 runs 14 residues. The CDR3 DNA sequence: TGTGCCAGCTCACCATCTACTAGTTCCGATACGCAGTATTTT. Protein: CASSPSTSSDTQYF.

This clone was counted once. The V and J genes are TRBV6-5 and TRBJ2-7; 9 bases line up with TRBD1. Per the germline V gene, CDR1 is MNHEY and CDR2 is SVGAGI. The CDR3 loop spans 15 amino acids. Trimming at V came to 0 bases and at J to 3 bases, leaving 3 bases not matched to a gene. CDR3 region: CASSYSGTGLYEQYF. The CDR3 DNA follows: TGTGCCAGCAGTTACTCCGGGACAGGGCTCTACGAGCAGTACTTC.

The chain couples TRBV9 to TRBJ2-4; weak D call: TRBD2 (5 bases). V was trimmed by 0 bases and J by 2 bases, leaving 12 bases between them. From germline, CDR1 is SGDLS and CDR2 YYNGEE. The CDR3 is 16 residues long. This chain's CDR3 is CASSVGVEGSKNIQYF. CDR3 sequence (DNA): TGTGCCAGCAGCGTAGGTGTAGAGGGTTCCAAAAACATTCAGTACTTC.

This chain uses TRBV19 with TRBJ2-4; D might be TRBD1 (5 bases). Deletions cut 5 bases from V and 5 bases from J, with 16 bases between. The CDR3 loop spans 15 amino acids. Looked up from germline, CDR1 is LNHDA and CDR2 is SQIVND (reference sequence). CDR3 sequence reads: CASSLSRQGQNIQYF. CDR3 in DNA: TGTGCCAGTAGTTTGAGTCGGCAGGGCCAAAACATTCAGTACTTC.

This clone is judged medium-sized. This rearrangement joins TRBV25-1 to TRBJ1-5; 8 nucleotides agree with TRBD1. V lost 3 bases to trimming and J lost 7 bases; unmatched junction nucleotides: 5. This CDR3 spans 14 amino acids. The germline V gene has CDR1 MGHDK and CDR2 SYGVNS. The CDR3 sequence: CASSEGTGWQPQHF. The CDR3 DNA follows: TGTGCCAGCAGTGAGGGGACAGGTTGGCAGCCCCAGCATTTT.

The rearrangement joins TRBV5-1 to TRBJ1-5; 9 bases line up with TRBD1. The CDR3 is 15 residues long. CDR1 and CDR2 from the germline V gene are SGHRS and YFSETQ. V was clipped by 0 bases and J by 2 bases; unmatched bases: 0. CDR3 nucleotide sequence: TGCGCCAGCAGCTTGGGGACAGGGGGCAATCAGCCCCAGCATTTT. Protein: CASSLGTGGNQPQHF.

This chain uses TRBV5-1 with TRBJ2-2, with TRBD2 matching 7 bases. Germline CDR1 is SGHRS and CDR2 is YFSETQ. V lost 1 base to trimming and J lost 5 bases; unmatched junction nucleotides: 5. The CDR3 totals 15 residues. The CDR3: CASSLRASGTGELFF. The DNA of the CDR3 is TGCGCCAGCAGCTTGAGGGCTAGCGGTACCGGGGAGCTGTTTTTT.